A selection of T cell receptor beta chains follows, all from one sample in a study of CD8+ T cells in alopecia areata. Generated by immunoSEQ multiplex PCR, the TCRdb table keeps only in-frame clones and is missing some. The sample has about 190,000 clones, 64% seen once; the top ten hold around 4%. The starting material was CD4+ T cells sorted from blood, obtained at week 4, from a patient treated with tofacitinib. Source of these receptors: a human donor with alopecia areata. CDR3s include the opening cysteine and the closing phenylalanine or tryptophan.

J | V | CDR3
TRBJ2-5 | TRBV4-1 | CASSQYPKGTQQETQYF
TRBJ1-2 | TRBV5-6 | CASSLGQESFYGYTF
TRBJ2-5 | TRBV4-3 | CASSQYTGDQETQYF
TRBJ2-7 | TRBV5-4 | CASSSGGLAGTSYEQYF
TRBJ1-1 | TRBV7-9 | CASSFQQGDEAFF
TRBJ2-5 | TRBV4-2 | CASSQGLAEETQYF
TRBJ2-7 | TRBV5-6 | CASSPDRFSEQYF
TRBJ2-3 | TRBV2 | CASREGNTQYF
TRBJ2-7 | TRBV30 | CAWRGTAWNTPYEQYF
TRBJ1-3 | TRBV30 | CAWRGQSSGNTIYF
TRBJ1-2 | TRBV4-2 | CASSATGGNYGYTF
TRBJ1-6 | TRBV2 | CASSGDSPLHF
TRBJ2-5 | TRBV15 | CATSRDESGQETQYF
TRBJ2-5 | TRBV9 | CASSVAGLAVETQYF
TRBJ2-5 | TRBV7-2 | CASSSSSTRHREQETQYF
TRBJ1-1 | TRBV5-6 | CASSEVENTEAFF
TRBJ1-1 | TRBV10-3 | CAISGQPGTEAFF
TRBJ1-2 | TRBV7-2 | CASSRVAGQGVGGYTF
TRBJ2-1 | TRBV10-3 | CAISSGQGRNEQFF
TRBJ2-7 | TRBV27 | CASASRTGSYEQYF
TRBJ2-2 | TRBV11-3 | CASSSWTGSNTGELFF
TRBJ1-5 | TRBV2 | CASSENLRQAQHF
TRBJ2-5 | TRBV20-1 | CSARSQETQYF
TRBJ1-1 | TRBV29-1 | CSVADRGNTEAFF
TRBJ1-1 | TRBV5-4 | CASSLEGNTEAFF
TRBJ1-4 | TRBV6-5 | CASSLRTNEKLFF
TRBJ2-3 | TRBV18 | CASSPPTADTQYF
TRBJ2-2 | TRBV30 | CAVQRGAGELFF
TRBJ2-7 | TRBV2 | CASSDRVGYEQYF
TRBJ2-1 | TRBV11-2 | CASSTDRGFSYNEQFF
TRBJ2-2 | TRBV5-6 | CASSLGRESGELFF
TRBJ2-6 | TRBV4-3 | CASSQLSSGANVLTF
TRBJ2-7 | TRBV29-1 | CSVDQGREQYF
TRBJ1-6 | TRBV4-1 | CASSQDRFNSPLHF
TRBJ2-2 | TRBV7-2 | CASSWGSSNGELFF
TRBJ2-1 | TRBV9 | CASSAGERGAAYNEQFF
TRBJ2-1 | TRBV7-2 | CASSSRNDNEQFF
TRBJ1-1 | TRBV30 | CAWNPQMNTEAFF
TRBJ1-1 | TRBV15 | CATSEGQLMEAFF